This T cell receptor beta chain was identified during a study of blood T cell repertoires in COVID-19. How the authors handled the data: Reference gene primer amplification in the assay estimated nucleated cell counts. TCRdb's copy holds only in-frame clones and misses some; the assay was immunoSEQ multiplex PCR. D and trimming come from the DNA, and the V and J calls and clone size come from that table. The table includes about 62,000 clones, around 87% detected once. The trim removed 3 bases at V and 4 bases at J, leaving 8 bases unmatched. In germline, CDR1 is MNHEY, CDR2 SVGEGT. This CDR3 has 15 residues. While infection was still active, Seattle patients were enrolled and then followed longitudinally.

This receptor was taken from a woman aged 55-75 years with COVID-19, enrolled during active disease. This chain uses TRBV6-2 or TRBV6-3 with TRBJ2-5, with 7 bases that match TRBD2. The sequenced sample consisted of peripheral blood. CDR3 nucleotides: TGTGCCAGCAGTTATATTCGCGGGAGTGGAGAGACCCAGTACTTC. Amino acids: CASSYIRGSGETQYF.